This entry concerns a single T cell receptor (beta chain). Its target is not known. The read ends 3 residues before the CDR3 terminus; that terminus is restored from the germline J gene. Patients and controls were mostly of Caucasian heritage. These data come from a study of T cell clonality in common variable immunodeficiency. Assay used: immunoSEQ multiplex PCR; TCRdb lists only in-frame clones, some missing. This sample has some 26,000 clones and no singletons, with under 5% in the ten largest. Germline lookup yields CDR1 LNHDA and CDR2 SQIVND (reference sequence). The V gene end was trimmed by 7 bases and the J gene end by 6 bases; junction bases not matched to a gene: 10. This CDR3 comprises 14 residues. Study-wide results and caveats: CVID patient heterogeneity limited repertoire-clinical complication correlations. T cell subpopulation sequencing would be needed to explain CVID clonality. Common variable immunodeficiency TCR beta sequences reportedly had fewer deletions and N-nucleotide insertions.

The TCR was taken from a human donor with common variable immunodeficiency. The specimen sequenced was peripheral blood mononuclear cells. This chain connects TRBV19 to TRBJ1-2; 8 nucleotides match TRBD1. The CDR3 protein is CASTIRQGFNGYTF. The CDR3 bases that were read are TGTGCCAGTACCATCAGACAGGGGTTCAATGGC.